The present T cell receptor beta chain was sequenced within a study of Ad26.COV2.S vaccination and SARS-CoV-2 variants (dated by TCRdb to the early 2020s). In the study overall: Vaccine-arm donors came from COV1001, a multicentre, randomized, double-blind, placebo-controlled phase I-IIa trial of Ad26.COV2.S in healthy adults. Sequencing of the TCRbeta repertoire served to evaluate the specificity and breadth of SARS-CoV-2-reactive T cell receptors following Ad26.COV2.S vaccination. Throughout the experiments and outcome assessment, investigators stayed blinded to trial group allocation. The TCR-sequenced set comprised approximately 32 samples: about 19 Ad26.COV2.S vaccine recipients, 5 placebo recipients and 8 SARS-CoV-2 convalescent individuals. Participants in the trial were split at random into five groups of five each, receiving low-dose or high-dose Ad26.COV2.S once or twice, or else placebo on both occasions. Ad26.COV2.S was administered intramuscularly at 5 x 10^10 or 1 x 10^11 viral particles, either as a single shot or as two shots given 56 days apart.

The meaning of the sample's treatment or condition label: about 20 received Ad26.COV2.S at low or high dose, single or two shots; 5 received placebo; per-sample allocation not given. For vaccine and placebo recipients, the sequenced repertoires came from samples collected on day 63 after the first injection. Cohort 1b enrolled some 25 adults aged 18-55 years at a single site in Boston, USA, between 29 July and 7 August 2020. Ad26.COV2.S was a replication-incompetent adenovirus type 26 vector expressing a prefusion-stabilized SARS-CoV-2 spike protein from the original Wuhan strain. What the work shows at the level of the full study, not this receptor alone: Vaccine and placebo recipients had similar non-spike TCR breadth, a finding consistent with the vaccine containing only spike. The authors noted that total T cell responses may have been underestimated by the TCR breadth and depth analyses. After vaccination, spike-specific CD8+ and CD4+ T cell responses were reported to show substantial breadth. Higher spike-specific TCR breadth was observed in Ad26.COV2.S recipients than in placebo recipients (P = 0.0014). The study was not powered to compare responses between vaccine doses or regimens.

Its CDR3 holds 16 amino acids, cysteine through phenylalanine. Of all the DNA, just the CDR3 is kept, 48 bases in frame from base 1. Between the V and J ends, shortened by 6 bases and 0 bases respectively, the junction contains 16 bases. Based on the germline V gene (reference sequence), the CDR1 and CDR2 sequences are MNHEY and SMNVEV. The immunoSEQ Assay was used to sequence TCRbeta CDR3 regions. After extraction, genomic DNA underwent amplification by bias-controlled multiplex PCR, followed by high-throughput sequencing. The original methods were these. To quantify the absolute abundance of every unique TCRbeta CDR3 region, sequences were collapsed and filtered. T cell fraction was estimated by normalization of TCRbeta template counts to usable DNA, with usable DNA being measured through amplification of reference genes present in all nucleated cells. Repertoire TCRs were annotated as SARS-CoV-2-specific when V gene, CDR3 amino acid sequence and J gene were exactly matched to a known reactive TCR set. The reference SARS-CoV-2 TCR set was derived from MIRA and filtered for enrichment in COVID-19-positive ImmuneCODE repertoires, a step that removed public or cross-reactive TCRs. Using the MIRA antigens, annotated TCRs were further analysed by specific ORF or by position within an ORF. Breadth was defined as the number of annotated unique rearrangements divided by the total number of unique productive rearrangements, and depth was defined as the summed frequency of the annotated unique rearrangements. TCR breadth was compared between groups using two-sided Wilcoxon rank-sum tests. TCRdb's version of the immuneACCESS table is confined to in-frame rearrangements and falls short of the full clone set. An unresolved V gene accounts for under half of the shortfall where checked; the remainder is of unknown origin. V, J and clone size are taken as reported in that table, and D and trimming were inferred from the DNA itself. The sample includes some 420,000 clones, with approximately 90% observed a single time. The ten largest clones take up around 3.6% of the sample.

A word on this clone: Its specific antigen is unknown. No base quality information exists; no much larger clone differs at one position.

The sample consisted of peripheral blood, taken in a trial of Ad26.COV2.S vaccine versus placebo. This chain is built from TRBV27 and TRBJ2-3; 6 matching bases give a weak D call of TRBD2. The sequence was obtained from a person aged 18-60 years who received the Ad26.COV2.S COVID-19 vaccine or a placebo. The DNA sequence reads TGTGCCAGCAGGGCTCTCCTGGCGGGGAGCACAGATACGCAGTATTTT. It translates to CASRALLAGSTDTQYF.